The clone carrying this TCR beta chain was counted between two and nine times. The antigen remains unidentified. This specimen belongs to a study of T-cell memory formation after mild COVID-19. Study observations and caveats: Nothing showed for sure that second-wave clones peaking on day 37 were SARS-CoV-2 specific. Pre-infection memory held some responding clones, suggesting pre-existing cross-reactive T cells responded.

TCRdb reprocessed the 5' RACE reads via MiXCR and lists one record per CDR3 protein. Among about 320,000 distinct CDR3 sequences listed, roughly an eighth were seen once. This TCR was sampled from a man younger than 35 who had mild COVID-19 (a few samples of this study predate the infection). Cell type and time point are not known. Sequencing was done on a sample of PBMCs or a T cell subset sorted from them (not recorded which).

The CDR3 region has the DNA TGTGCCAGCAGCGCGGACAGGGGGTACACCGGGGAGCTGTTTTTT. Its translation is CASSADRGYTGELFF. The chain employs TRBV9 and TRBJ2-2; 10 bases are a match to TRBD1. V was clipped by 3 bases and J by 3 bases; unmatched bases: 2. The germline V gene encodes CDR1 SGDLS and CDR2 YYNGEE. The CDR3 runs 15 residues.